Listed below are T cell receptor beta chains from one sample, sequenced in a study of identical twins. TCRdb used MiXCR to reprocess the 5' RACE reads, holding one entry per CDR3 protein. The sample comprises 100,000 or so distinct CDR3 sequences, 5.5% to 7% of which are singletons, and 10% to 15% rests with the top ten. The sequenced sample was memory T cells sorted from blood. The source of these receptors is a woman between 50 and 59 years old in good health. Both conserved end residues are part of each CDR3. The D gene is left open where the match is weak. A row's size may be missing; if present it is once, few, many or a size class.

v_gene: TRBV28; j_gene: TRBJ2-5; abundance: -; d_gene: TRBD2; CDR3aa: CASSSGTSGSPETQYF; CDR3nt: TGTGCCAGCAGTTCAGGGACTAGCGGGAGCCCAGAGACCCAGTACTTC
v_gene: TRBV30; j_gene: TRBJ2-7; abundance: many; d_gene: -; CDR3aa: CAWSGLYEQYF; CDR3nt: TGTGCCTGGAGTGGTCTCTACGAGCAGTACTTC
v_gene: TRBV19; j_gene: TRBJ1-5; abundance: many; d_gene: TRBD1; CDR3aa: CASSTQRPGQTDNQPQHF; CDR3nt: TGTGCCAGTAGTACCCAGAGACCGGGACAGACTGACAATCAGCCCCAGCATTTT
v_gene: TRBV7-3; j_gene: TRBJ2-4; abundance: -; d_gene: -; CDR3aa: CASSSHGGIGNIQYF; CDR3nt: TGTGCCAGCAGCAGTCATGGGGGCATCGGGAACATTCAGTACTTC
v_gene: TRBV18; j_gene: TRBJ1-1; abundance: -; d_gene: -; CDR3aa: CASSPPNRAETEAFF; CDR3nt: TGTGCCAGCTCACCACCCAACAGGGCTGAAACTGAAGCTTTCTTT
v_gene: TRBV12-3/TRBV12-4; j_gene: TRBJ2-7; abundance: many; d_gene: -; CDR3aa: CASRGPNWEQYF; CDR3nt: TGTGCCAGCAGGGGCCCTAACTGGGAGCAGTACTTC
v_gene: TRBV12-3/TRBV12-4; j_gene: TRBJ1-2; abundance: many; d_gene: TRBD1; CDR3aa: CASSPGTVGYTF; CDR3nt: TGTGCCAGCAGTCCCGGGACAGTTGGCTACACCTTC
v_gene: TRBV28; j_gene: TRBJ2-1; abundance: many; d_gene: TRBD1; CDR3aa: CASRRTGSGLREQFF; CDR3nt: TGTGCCAGCAGACGGACAGGGTCAGGGTTGAGGGAGCAGTTCTTC
v_gene: TRBV9; j_gene: TRBJ2-1; abundance: many; d_gene: TRBD1; CDR3aa: CASSVETGGPHNEQFF; CDR3nt: TGTGCCAGCAGCGTGGAAACAGGGGGCCCTCACAATGAGCAGTTCTTC
v_gene: TRBV29-1; j_gene: TRBJ2-1; abundance: few; d_gene: -; CDR3aa: CSVEVFRNNEQFF; CDR3nt: TGCAGCGTTGAAGTTTTTAGGAACAATGAGCAGTTCTTC
v_gene: TRBV5-5; j_gene: TRBJ1-2; abundance: many; d_gene: TRBD1; CDR3aa: CASSLLPGQPFFRWGYTF; CDR3nt: TGTGCCAGCAGCTTGCTCCCGGGACAGCCCTTTTTCCGGTGGGGCTACACCTTC
v_gene: TRBV13; j_gene: TRBJ2-1; abundance: few; d_gene: -; CDR3aa: CASSSSDEQFF; CDR3nt: TGTGCCAGCAGCTCTAGTGATGAGCAGTTCTTC
v_gene: TRBV10-3; j_gene: TRBJ2-3; abundance: many; d_gene: TRBD1; CDR3aa: CAISTGTGRADTQYF; CDR3nt: TGTGCCATCAGTACCGGGACAGGGAGGGCAGATACGCAGTATTTT
v_gene: TRBV4-2; j_gene: TRBJ2-5; abundance: many; d_gene: -; CDR3aa: CASSQGGTSQETQYF; CDR3nt: TGTGCCAGCAGCCAAGGGGGGACTTCCCAAGAGACCCAGTACTTC
v_gene: TRBV5-4; j_gene: TRBJ2-3; abundance: -; d_gene: -; CDR3aa: CASSLETGYTDTQYF; CDR3nt: TGTGCCAGCAGCTTGGAGACAGGATACACAGATACGCAGTATTTT
v_gene: TRBV7-9; j_gene: TRBJ2-3; abundance: many; d_gene: -; CDR3aa: CASSLANSDTQYF; CDR3nt: TGTGCCAGCAGCTTAGCTAACTCAGATACGCAGTATTTT
v_gene: TRBV5-5; j_gene: TRBJ1-5; abundance: many; d_gene: -; CDR3aa: CASSFQTGDQPQHF; CDR3nt: TGTGCCAGCAGCTTCCAGACGGGAGATCAGCCCCAGCATTTT
v_gene: TRBV20-1; j_gene: TRBJ2-2; abundance: -; d_gene: -; CDR3aa: CSALPLREITGELFF; CDR3nt: TGCAGTGCTCTTCCTTTAAGGGAGATAACCGGGGAGCTGTTTTTT
v_gene: TRBV5-1; j_gene: TRBJ1-1; abundance: many; d_gene: -; CDR3aa: CASSSGRLMNTEAFF; CDR3nt: TGCGCCAGCAGCTCAGGACGACTCATGAACACTGAAGCTTTCTTT
v_gene: TRBV27; j_gene: TRBJ1-6; abundance: many; d_gene: -; CDR3aa: CASSVREGKGSPLHF; CDR3nt: TGTGCCAGCAGTGTTCGAGAGGGGAAGGGATCACCCCTCCACTTT
v_gene: TRBV7-8; j_gene: TRBJ2-5; abundance: many; d_gene: -; CDR3aa: CASSLDQETQYF; CDR3nt: TGTGCCAGCAGCTTAGATCAGGAGACCCAGTACTTC
v_gene: TRBV13; j_gene: TRBJ2-3; abundance: -; d_gene: -; CDR3aa: CASSLEATANPPSTDTQYF; CDR3nt: TGTGCCAGCAGCCTAGAGGCGACGGCTAACCCCCCGAGCACAGATACGCAGTATTTT
v_gene: TRBV20-1; j_gene: TRBJ2-3; abundance: -; d_gene: TRBD1; CDR3aa: CSATMRQGATDTQYF; CDR3nt: TGCAGTGCTACGATGAGGCAGGGGGCAACGGATACGCAGTATTTT
v_gene: TRBV19; j_gene: TRBJ1-4; abundance: many; d_gene: TRBD1; CDR3aa: CASSMGDRHGEKLFF; CDR3nt: TGTGCCAGTAGTATGGGGGACAGACACGGCGAAAAACTGTTTTTT
v_gene: TRBV5-1; j_gene: TRBJ1-1; abundance: many; d_gene: -; CDR3aa: CASSSGHAMNTEAFF; CDR3nt: TGCGCCAGCAGCTCGGGACACGCCATGAACACTGAAGCTTTCTTT
v_gene: TRBV9; j_gene: TRBJ1-5; abundance: many; d_gene: -; CDR3aa: CASSLGSGNQPQHF; CDR3nt: TGTGCCAGCAGCCTCGGATCGGGCAATCAGCCCCAGCATTTT
v_gene: TRBV2; j_gene: TRBJ2-4; abundance: many; d_gene: -; CDR3aa: CASRRAENIQYF; CDR3nt: TGTGCCAGCAGACGGGCGGAAAACATTCAGTACTTC
v_gene: TRBV19; j_gene: TRBJ2-5; abundance: many; d_gene: -; CDR3aa: CASSRGLRTSQETQYF; CDR3nt: TGTGCCAGTAGTCGCGGCCTACGTACGAGCCAAGAGACCCAGTACTTC
v_gene: TRBV11-2; j_gene: TRBJ2-5; abundance: many; d_gene: TRBD2; CDR3aa: CASSSLAGLETQYF; CDR3nt: TGTGCCAGCAGTTCCTTAGCGGGACTGGAGACCCAGTACTTC
v_gene: TRBV20-1; j_gene: TRBJ1-1; abundance: many; d_gene: -; CDR3aa: CSAHPGQTNTEAFF; CDR3nt: TGCAGTGCTCACCCGGGGCAGACGAACACTGAAGCTTTCTTT
v_gene: TRBV5-1; j_gene: TRBJ1-1; abundance: few; d_gene: TRBD1; CDR3aa: CASSLYLRGQLYTEAFF; CDR3nt: TGCGCCAGCAGCTTGTACTTACGGGGACAGCTTTACACTGAAGCTTTCTTT
v_gene: TRBV10-3; j_gene: TRBJ2-1; abundance: many; d_gene: TRBD2; CDR3aa: CAISDTSGNYNEQFF; CDR3nt: TGTGCCATCAGTGATACTAGCGGGAACTACAATGAGCAGTTCTTC
v_gene: TRBV7-8; j_gene: TRBJ2-1; abundance: few; d_gene: TRBD2; CDR3aa: CASSLSSSGRAGEQFF; CDR3nt: TGTGCCAGCAGCTTATCTTCTAGCGGGAGGGCCGGTGAGCAGTTCTTC
v_gene: TRBV3-1; j_gene: TRBJ2-2; abundance: few; d_gene: TRBD2; CDR3aa: CASRGLAAQGELFF; CDR3nt: TGTGCCAGCAGAGGACTAGCGGCCCAGGGGGAGCTGTTTTTT
v_gene: TRBV28; j_gene: TRBJ2-3; abundance: many; d_gene: -; CDR3aa: CASSTGRGTQYF; CDR3nt: TGTGCCAGCAGTACGGGTAGGGGTACGCAGTATTTT
v_gene: TRBV5-1; j_gene: TRBJ2-5; abundance: many; d_gene: -; CDR3aa: CASRDGLQETQYF; CDR3nt: TGCGCCAGCAGGGACGGGTTACAAGAGACCCAGTACTTC
v_gene: TRBV7-6; j_gene: TRBJ2-7; abundance: many; d_gene: -; CDR3aa: CASSLAGTGPSFEQYF; CDR3nt: TGTGCCAGCAGCCTAGCAGGAACTGGACCTTCTTTCGAGCAGTACTTC
v_gene: TRBV2; j_gene: TRBJ2-1; abundance: few; d_gene: TRBD2; CDR3aa: CASSVDSSGLAAMSSYNEQFF; CDR3nt: TGTGCCAGCAGCGTTGACAGTTCGGGACTAGCGGCCATGAGCTCCTACAATGAGCAGTTCTTC
v_gene: TRBV24-1; j_gene: TRBJ2-6; abundance: -; d_gene: TRBD2; CDR3aa: CATSPGGASGANVLTF; CDR3nt: TGTGCCACCAGCCCGGGAGGTGCCTCTGGGGCCAACGTCCTGACTTTC
v_gene: TRBV5-1; j_gene: TRBJ2-7; abundance: many; d_gene: TRBD2; CDR3aa: CASSVKRDGEQYF; CDR3nt: TGCGCCAGCAGCGTTAAGCGGGACGGTGAGCAGTACTTC
v_gene: TRBV4-2; j_gene: TRBJ2-2; abundance: many; d_gene: TRBD2; CDR3aa: CASSQAWALATGELFF; CDR3nt: TGTGCCAGCAGCCAAGCCTGGGCACTAGCGACCGGGGAGCTGTTTTTT
v_gene: TRBV7-2; j_gene: TRBJ1-5; abundance: many; d_gene: TRBD1; CDR3aa: CASSLTGGTQPQHF; CDR3nt: TGTGCCAGCAGCTTGACAGGGGGCACTCAGCCCCAGCATTTT